The T cell receptor beta chain under discussion was sequenced for a study of blood T cells in healthy people across ages. Primed by a sample-barcoded 5' primer and a J-beta primer mix, a second PCR proceeded for about 6 to 11 cycles. TCRdb itself ran the 5' RACE reads through MiXCR, one entry per CDR3 protein. The table includes about 580,000 distinct CDR3 sequences, around half detected once. J gave up 3 bases and V 3 bases, and 6 bases lay outside the gene matches. Germline CDR1 reads WSHSY; CDR2 reads SAAADI. This CDR3 has 15 amino acids. Researchers isolated at least 7 million PBMCs per sample. The receptor was derived from a man at least 80 years old in good health. Sequencing was done on a sample of blood. V gene TRBV10-2 combines with J gene TRBJ2-7; 9 nucleotides align to TRBD1. Written as DNA, the CDR3 is TGCGCCAGCAGTGAAGACGGGACAGGGTTCTACGAGCAGTACTTC. It codes for CASSEDGTGFYEQYF.